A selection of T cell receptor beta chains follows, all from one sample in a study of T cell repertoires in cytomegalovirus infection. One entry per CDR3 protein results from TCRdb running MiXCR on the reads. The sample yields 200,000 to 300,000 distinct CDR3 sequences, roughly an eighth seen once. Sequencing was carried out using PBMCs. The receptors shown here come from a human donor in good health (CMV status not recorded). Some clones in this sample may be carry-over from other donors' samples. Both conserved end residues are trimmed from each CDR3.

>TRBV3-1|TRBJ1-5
ASSLTGDPAQH
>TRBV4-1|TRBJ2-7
ASSLWTDSYEQY
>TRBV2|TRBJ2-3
ASSRDRGRDTQY
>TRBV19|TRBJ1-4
ASSWGTTNEKLF
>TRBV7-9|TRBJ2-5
ASSFKGKTETQY
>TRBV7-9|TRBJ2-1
ASSPHQGAYNEQF
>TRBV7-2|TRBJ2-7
ASSLVTLLSYEQY
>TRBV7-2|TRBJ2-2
ASSLGAGGAGELF
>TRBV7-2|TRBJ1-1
ASSLGGRPEAF
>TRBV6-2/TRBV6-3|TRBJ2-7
ASSYSASTGTSDYEQY
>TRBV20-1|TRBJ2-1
SATGLAQHNEQF
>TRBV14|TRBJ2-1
ASSPGVLAVYNEQF
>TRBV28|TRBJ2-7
ATIPGLAGAYEQY
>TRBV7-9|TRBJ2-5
ASSLRGGETQY
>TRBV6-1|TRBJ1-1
ASPRQGRNTEAF
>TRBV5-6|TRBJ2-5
ASSARTDLWKETQY
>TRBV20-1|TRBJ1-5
SARDPRGSQPQH
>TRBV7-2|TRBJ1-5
ASSPRVNGQPQH
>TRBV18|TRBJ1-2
ASSPEGADHYGYT
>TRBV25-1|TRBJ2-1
ASSDPAAGYNEQF
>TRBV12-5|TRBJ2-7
ASGVGQGYEQY
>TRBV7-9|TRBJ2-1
ASSLVRGLYNEQF
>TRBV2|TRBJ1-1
ASSHYSGGSTEAF
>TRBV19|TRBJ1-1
ASRHRGSSTEAF
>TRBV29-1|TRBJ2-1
SVAVPASGRALSNEQF
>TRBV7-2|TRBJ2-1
ASSRDRVGYNEQF
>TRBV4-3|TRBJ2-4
ASSQDFTSGSGTKNIQY
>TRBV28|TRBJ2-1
ASSLLSGANYNEQF
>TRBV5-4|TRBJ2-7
ASSSGTKAYEQY
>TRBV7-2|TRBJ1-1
ASSLITGMNTEAF
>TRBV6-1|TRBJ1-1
ASSENAYIEAF
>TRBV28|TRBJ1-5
ASSFEDRGYQPQH
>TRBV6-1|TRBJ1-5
ASSSGQHNQPQH
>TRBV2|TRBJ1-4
ASSEYGVTNEKLF
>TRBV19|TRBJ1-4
ASSILQNNEKLF
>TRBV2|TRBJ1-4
ASSIGEKLF
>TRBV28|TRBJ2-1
ASSPSRNEQF
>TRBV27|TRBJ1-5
ASRNAGSNQPQH
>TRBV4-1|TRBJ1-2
ASSPLTGALFVYGYT
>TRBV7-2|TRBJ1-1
ASSPWAGGTEAF
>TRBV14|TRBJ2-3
ASSQDPPRDTQY